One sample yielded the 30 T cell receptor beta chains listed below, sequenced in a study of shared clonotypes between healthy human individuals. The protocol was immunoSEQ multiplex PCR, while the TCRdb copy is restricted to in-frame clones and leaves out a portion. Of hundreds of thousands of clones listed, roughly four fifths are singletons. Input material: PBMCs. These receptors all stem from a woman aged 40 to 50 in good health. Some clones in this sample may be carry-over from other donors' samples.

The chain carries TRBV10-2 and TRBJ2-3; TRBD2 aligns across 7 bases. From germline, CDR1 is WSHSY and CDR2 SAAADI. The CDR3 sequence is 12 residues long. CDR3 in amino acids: CASGYNTDTQYF. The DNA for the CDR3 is TGCGCTAGCGGGTATAACACAGATACGCAGTATTTT.

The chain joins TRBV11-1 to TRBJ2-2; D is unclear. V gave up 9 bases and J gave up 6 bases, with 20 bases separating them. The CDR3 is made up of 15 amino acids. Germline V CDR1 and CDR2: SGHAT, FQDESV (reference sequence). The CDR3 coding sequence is TGTGCCAGACTTCGTACTCCGGTTCACGCCGGGGAGCTGTTTTTT. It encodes CARLRTPVHAGELFF. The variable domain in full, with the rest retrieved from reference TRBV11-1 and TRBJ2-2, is EAEVAQSPRYKITEKSQAVAFWCDPISGHATLYWYRQILGQGPELLVQFQDESVVDDSQLPKDRFSAERLKGVDSTLKIQPAELGDSAMYLCARLRTPVHAGELFFGEGSRLTVL.

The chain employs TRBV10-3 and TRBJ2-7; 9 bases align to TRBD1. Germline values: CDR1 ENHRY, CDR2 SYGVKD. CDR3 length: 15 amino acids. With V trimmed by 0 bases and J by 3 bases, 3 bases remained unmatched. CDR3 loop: CAISESETGGYEQYF. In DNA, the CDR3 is TGTGCCATCAGTGAGTCCGAGACAGGGGGCTACGAGCAGTACTTC.

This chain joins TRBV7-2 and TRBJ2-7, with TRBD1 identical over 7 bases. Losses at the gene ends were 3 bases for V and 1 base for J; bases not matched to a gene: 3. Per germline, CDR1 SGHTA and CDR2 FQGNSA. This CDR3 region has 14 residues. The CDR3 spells CASSLTGFSYEQYF. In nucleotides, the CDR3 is TGTGCCAGCAGCTTGACAGGGTTTTCCTACGAGCAGTACTTC.

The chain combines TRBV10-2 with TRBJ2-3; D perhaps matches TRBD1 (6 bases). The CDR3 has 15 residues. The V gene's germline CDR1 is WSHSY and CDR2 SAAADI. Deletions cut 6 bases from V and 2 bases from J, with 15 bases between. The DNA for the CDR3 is TGCGCCAGCAGCGGGTGGACAGTCTCCACAGATACGCAGTATTTT. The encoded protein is CASSGWTVSTDTQYF.

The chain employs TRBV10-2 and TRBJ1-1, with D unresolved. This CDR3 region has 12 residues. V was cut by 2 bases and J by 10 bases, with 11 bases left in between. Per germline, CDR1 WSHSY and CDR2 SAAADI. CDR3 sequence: CASSENRLAAFF. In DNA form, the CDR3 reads TGCGCCAGCAGTGAGAACAGACTGGCAGCTTTCTTT.

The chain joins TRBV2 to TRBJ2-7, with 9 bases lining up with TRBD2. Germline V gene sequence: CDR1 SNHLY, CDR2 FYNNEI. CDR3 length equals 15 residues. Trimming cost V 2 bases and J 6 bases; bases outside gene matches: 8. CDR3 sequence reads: CASSEKLAGIFEQYF. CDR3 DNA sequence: TGTGCCAGCAGTGAAAAGCTAGCGGGAATCTTCGAGCAGTACTTC. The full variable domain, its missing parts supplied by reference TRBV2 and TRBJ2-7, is EPEVTQTPSHQVTQMGQEVILRCVPISNHLYFYWYRQILGQKVEFLVSFYNNEISEKSEIFDDQFSVERPDGSNFTLKIRSTKLEDSAMYFCASSEKLAGIFEQYFGPGTRLTVT.

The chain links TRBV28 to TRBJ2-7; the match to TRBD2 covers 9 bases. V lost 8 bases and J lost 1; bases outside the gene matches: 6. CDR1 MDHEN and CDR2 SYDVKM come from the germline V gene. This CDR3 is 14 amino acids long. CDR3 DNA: TGTGCCAGCTCCAGGACTAGCGTTTCCTACGAGCAGTACTTC. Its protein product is CASSRTSVSYEQYF.

CDR3 in amino acids: CASSASFWGRTEAFF. The CDR3 DNA is TGTGCCAGCAGTGCCTCTTTTTGGGGGCGGACTGAAGCTTTCTTT. The chain uses TRBV25-1 and TRBJ1-1, with D possibly matching TRBD1 (6 bases). The CDR3 runs 15 residues. CDR1 is MGHDK and CDR2 is SYGVNS in the germline V gene. V lost 4 bases and J 5 bases, leaving 17 bases between the germline ends.

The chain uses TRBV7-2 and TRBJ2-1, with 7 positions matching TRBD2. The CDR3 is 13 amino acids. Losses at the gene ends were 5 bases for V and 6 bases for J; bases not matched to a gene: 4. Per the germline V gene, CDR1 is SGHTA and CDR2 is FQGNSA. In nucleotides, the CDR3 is TGTGCCAGCAGCATCACTAGCGCCAATGAGCAGTTCTTC. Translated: CASSITSANEQFF.

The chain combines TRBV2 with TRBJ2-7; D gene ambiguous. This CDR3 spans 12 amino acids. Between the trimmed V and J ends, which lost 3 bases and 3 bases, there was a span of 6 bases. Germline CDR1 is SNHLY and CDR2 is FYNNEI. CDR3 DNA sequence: TGTGCCAGCAGTGACGACGGCTACGAGCAGTACTTC. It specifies CASSDDGYEQYF. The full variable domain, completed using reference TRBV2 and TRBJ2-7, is EPEVTQTPSHQVTQMGQEVILRCVPISNHLYFYWYRQILGQKVEFLVSFYNNEISEKSEIFDDQFSVERPDGSNFTLKIRSTKLEDSAMYFCASSDDGYEQYFGPGTRLTVT.

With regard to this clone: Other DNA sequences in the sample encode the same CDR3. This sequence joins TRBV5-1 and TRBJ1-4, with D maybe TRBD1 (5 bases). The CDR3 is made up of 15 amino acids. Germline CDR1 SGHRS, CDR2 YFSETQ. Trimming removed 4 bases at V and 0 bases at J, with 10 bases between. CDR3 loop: CASSPQGATNEKLFF. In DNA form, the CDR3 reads TGCGCCAGCAGCCCCCAGGGCGCAACTAATGAAAAACTGTTTTTT.

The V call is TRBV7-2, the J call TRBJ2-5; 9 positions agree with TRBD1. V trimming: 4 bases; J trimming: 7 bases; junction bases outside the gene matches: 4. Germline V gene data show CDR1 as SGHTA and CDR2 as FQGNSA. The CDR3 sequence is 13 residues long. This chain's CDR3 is CASSSQGAGTQYF. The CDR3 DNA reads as TGTGCCAGCAGCTCACAGGGGGCTGGGACCCAGTACTTC. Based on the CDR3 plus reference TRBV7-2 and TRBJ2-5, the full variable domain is GAGVSQSPSNKVTEKGKDVELRCDPISGHTALYWYRQSLGQGLEFLIYFQGNSAPDKSGLPSDRFSAERTGGSVSTLTIQRTQQEDSAVYLCASSSQGAGTQYFGPGTRLLVL.

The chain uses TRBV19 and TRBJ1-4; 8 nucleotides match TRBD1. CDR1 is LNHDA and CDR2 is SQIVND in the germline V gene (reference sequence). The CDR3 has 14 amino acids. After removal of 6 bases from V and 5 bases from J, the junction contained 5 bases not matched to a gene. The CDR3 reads CASRDRAGNEKLFF. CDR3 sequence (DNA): TGTGCCAGTAGGGACAGGGCGGGAAATGAAAAACTGTTTTTT.

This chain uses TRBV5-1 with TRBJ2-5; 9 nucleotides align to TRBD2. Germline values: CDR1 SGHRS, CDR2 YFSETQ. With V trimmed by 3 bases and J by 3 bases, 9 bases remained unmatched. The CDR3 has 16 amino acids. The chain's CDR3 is CASSSDGLAFEETQYF. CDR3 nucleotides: TGCGCCAGCAGCTCGGACGGACTAGCGTTTGAAGAGACCCAGTACTTC.

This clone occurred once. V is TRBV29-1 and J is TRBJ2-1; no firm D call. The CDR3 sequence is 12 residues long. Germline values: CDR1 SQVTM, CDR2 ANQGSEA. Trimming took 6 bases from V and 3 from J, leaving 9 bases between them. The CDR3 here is CSVWGLYNEQFF. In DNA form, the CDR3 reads TGCAGCGTATGGGGTCTCTACAATGAGCAGTTCTTC.

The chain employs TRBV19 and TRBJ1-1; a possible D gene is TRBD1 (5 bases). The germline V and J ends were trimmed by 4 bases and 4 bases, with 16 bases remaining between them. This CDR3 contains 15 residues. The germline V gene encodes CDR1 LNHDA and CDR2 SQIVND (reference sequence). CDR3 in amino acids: CASSTQAQFGTEAFF. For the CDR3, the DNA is TGTGCCAGTAGTACACAGGCCCAATTCGGCACTGAAGCTTTCTTT.

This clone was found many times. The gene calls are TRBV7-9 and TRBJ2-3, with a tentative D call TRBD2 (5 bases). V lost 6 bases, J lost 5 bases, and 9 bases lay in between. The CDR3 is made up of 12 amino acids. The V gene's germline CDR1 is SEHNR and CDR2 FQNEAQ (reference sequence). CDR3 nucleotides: TGTGCCAGCAGTAACGCGGGAGATACGCAGTATTTT. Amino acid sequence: CASSNAGDTQYF.

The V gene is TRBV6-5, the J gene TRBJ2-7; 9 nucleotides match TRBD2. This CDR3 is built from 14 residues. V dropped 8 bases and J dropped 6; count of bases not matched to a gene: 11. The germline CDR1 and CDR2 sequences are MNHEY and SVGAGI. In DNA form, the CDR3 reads TGTGCCAGCCAGTGGCGGGAGGGCCCATTCGAGCAGTACTTC. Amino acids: CASQWREGPFEQYF.

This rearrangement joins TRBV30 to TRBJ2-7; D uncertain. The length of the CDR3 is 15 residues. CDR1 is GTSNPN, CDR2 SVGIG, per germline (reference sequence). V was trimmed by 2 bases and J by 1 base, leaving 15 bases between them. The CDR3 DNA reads TGTGCCTGGAGTATCGGTAGGCGATCGTCCTACGAGCAGTACTTC. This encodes CAWSIGRRSSYEQYF.

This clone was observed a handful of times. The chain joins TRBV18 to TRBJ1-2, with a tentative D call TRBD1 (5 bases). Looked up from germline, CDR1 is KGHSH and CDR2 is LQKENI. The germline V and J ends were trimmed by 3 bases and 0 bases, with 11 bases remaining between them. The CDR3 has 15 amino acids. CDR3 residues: CASSPRDGPNYGYTF. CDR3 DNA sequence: TGTGCCAGCTCACCCCGGGACGGTCCTAACTATGGCTACACCTTC.

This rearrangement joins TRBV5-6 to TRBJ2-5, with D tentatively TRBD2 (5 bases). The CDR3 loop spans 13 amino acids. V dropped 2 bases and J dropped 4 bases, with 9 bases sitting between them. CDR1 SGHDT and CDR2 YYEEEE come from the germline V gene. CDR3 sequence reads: CASSFGVGETQYF. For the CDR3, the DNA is TGTGCCAGCAGCTTCGGGGTTGGAGAGACCCAGTACTTC.

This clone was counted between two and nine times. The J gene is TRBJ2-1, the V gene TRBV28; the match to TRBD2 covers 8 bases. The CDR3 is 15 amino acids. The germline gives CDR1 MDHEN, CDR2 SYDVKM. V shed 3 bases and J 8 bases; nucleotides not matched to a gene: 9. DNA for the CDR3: TGTGCCAGCAGTTTTCTAAGCGGGAGTGGGGATGAGCAGTTCTTC. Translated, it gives CASSFLSGSGDEQFF.

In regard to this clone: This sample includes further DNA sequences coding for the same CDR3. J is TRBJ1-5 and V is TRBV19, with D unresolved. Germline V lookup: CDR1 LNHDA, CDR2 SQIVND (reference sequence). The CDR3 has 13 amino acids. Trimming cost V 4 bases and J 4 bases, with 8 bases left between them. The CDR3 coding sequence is TGTGCCAGTAGTAGTCAAGGGAATCAGCCCCAGCATTTT. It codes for CASSSQGNQPQHF. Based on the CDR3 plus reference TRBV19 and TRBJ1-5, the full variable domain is DGGITQSPKYLFRKEGQNVTLSCEQNLNHDAMYWYRQDPGQGLRLIYYSQIVNDFQKGDIAEGYSVSREKKESFPLTVTSAQKNPTAFYLCASSSQGNQPQHFGDGTRLSIL.

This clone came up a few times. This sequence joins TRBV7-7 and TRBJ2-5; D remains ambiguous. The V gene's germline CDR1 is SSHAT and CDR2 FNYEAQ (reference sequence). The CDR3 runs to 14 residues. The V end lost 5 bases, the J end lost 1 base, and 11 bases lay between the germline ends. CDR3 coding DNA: TGTGCCAGCAGCCCCAACCGCGCCCAAGAGACCCAGTACTTC. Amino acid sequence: CASSPNRAQETQYF.

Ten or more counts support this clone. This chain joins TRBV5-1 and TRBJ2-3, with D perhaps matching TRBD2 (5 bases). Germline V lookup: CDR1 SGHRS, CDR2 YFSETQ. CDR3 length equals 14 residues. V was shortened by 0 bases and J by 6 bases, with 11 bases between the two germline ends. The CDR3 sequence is CASSLGAGGDTQYF. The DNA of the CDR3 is TGCGCCAGCAGCTTGGGGGCGGGCGGTGATACGCAGTATTTT.

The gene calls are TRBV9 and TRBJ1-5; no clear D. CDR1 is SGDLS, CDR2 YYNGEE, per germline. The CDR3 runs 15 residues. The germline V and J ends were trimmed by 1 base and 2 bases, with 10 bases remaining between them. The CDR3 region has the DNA TGTGCCAGCAGCGTATCCGTCGGGGGCAATCAGCCCCAGCATTTT. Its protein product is CASSVSVGGNQPQHF.

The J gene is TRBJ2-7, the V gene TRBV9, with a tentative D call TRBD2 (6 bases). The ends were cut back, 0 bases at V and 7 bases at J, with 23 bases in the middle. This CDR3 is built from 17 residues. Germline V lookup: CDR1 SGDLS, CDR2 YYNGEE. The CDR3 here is CASSVVRPGLSLGEQYF. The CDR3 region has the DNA TGTGCCAGCAGCGTAGTCAGGCCCGGACTATCCCTGGGGGAGCAGTACTTC.

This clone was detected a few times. The CDR3 DNA is TGCGCCAGCAGCCAACGTCAAACCCAGTGGGACGCGAGGAACTATGGCTACACCTTC. It translates to CASSQRQTQWDARNYGYTF. V usage is TRBV4-1 and J usage is TRBJ1-2; a weak D match, TRBD1 (5 bases). The length of the CDR3 is 19 residues. Trimming stripped 2 bases from V and 2 bases from J, with 24 bases between. CDR1 is MGHRA, CDR2 YSYEKL, per germline.

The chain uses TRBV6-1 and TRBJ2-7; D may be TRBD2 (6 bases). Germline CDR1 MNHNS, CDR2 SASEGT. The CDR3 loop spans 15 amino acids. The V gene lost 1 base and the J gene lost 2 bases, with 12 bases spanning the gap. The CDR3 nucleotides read TGTGCCAGCAGTGAAGGCTCTAGCGAAACCTACGAGCAGTACTTC. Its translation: CASSEGSSETYEQYF.